The clone carrying this TCR beta chain has just one count. Its specificity is unknown. These data are taken from a study of a mutant IDH1 vaccine in newly diagnosed glioma. Study at large: Patients received vaccination from 4-6 weeks after radiotherapy alone, or with temozolomide cycles. Standard pretreatment was either radiotherapy, temozolomide, or, for most, radiochemotherapy with temozolomide.

Profiling relied on immunoSEQ multiplex PCR, and the TCRdb table lists in-frame clones only, not all of them. The sample holds 30,000 to 35,000 clones, approximately 50% seen once. Time point denoted: week 5, during vaccination. Every vaccination contained 300 ug of the mutant IDH1 20-mer peptide and was paired with topical imiquimod. The clonotype comes from a woman aged 18-30 years with glioma. The source was PBMCs, collected from a glioma patient whose treatment included an IDH1 peptide vaccine.

The CDR3, as DNA: TGCAGCGTTGTACCGGAGGGGTGGAGCGAGCAGTACTTC. It encodes CSVVPEGWSEQYF. The chain recombines TRBV29-1 with TRBJ2-7, with a possible D match to TRBD2 (6 bases). Per the germline V gene, CDR1 is SQVTM and CDR2 is ANQGSEA. The V end lost 4 bases, the J end lost 6 bases, and 16 bases lay between the germline ends. The CDR3 has 13 residues.